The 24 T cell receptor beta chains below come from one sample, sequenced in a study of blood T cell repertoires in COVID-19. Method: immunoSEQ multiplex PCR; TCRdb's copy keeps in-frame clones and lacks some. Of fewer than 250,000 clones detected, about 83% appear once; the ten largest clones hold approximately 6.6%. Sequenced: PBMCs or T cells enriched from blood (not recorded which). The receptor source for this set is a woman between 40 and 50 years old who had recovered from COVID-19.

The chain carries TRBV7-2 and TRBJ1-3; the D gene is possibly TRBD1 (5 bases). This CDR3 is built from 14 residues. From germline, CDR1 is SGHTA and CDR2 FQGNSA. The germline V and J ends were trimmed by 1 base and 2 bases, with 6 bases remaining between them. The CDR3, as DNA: TGTGCCAGCAGCTTAGGGACAACTGGAAACACCATATATTTT. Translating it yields CASSLGTTGNTIYF.

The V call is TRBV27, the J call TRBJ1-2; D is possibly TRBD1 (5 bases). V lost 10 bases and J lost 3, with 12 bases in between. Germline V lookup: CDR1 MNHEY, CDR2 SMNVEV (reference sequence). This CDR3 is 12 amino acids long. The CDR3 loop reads CATRTGDYGYTF. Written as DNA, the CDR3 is TGTGCCACCCGGACGGGGGACTATGGCTACACCTTC.

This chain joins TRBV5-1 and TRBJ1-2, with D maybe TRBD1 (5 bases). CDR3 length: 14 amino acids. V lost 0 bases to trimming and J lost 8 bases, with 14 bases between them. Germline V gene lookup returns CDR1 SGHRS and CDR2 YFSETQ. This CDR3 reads CASSLAQGAGGYTF. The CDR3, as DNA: TGCGCCAGCAGCTTGGCCCAGGGCGCTGGGGGCTACACCTTC. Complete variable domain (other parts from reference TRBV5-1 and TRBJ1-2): KAGVTQTPRYLIKTRGQQVTLSCSPISGHRSVSWYQQTPGQGLQFLFEYFSETQRNKGNFPGRFSGRQFSNSRSEMNVSTLELGDSALYLCASSLAQGAGGYTFGSGTRLTVV.

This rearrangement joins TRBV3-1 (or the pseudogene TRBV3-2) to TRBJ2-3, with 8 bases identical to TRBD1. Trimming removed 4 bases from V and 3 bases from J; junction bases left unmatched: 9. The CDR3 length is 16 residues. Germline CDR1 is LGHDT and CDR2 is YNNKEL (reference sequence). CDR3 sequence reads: CASSRAGGVRTDTQYF. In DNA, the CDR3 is TGTGCCAGCAGCCGAGCAGGGGGCGTGAGGACAGATACGCAGTATTTT.

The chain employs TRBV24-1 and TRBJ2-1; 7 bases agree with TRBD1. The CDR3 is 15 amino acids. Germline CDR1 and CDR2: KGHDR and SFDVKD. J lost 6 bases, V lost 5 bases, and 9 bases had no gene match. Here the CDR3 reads CATSAVSEGANEQFF. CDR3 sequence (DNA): TGTGCCACCAGTGCGGTCAGTGAGGGGGCCAATGAGCAGTTCTTC.

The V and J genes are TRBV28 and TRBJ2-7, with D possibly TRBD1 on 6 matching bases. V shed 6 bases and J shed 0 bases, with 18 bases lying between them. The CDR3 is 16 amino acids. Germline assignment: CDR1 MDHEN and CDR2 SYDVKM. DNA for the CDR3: TGTGCCAGCAGGGGGGCCGGACAGTTCCCCTCCTACGAGCAGTACTTC. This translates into CASRGAGQFPSYEQYF.

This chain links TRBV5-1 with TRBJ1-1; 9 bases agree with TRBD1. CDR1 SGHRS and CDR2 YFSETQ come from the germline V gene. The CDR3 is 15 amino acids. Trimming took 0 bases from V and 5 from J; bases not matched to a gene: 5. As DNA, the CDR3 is TGCGCCAGCAGCTTGGAGGGGACAGGGAGGACTGAAGCTTTCTTT. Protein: CASSLEGTGRTEAFF.

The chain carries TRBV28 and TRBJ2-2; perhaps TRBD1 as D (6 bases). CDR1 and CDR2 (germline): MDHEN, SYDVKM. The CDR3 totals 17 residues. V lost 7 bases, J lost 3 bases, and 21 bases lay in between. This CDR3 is CASTNRPGTFDTGELFF. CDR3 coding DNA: TGTGCCAGCACCAATCGTCCCGGGACATTTGACACCGGGGAGCTGTTTTTT.

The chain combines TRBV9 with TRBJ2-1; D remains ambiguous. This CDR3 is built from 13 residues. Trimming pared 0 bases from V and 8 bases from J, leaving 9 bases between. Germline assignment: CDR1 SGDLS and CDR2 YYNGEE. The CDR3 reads CASSVGGFDEQFF. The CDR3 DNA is TGTGCCAGCAGCGTAGGCGGTTTCGATGAGCAGTTCTTC.

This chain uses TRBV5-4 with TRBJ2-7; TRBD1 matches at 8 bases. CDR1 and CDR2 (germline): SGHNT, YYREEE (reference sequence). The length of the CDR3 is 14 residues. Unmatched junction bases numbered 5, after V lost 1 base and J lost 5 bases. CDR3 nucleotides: TGTGCCAGCAGCTTGAGGACAGGGATCAACGAGCAGTACTTC. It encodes CASSLRTGINEQYF.

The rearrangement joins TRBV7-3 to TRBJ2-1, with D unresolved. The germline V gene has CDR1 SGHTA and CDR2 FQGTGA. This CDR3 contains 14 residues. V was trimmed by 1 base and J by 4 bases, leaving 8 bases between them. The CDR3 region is CASSLNPAYNEQFF. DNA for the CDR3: TGTGCCAGCAGCTTAAACCCAGCGTACAATGAGCAGTTCTTC.

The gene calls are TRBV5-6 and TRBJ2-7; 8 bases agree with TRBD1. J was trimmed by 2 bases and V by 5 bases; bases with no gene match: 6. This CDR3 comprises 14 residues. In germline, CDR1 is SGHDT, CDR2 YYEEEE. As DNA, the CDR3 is TGTGCCAGCAGACATCGGGACAGGCCCTACGAGCAGTACTTC. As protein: CASRHRDRPYEQYF. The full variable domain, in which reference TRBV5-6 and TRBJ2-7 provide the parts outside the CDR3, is DAGVTQSPTHLIKTRGQQVTLRCSPKSGHDTVSWYQQALGQGPQFIFQYYEEEERQRGNFPDRFSGHQFPNYSSELNVNALLLGDSALYLCASRHRDRPYEQYFGPGTRLTVT.

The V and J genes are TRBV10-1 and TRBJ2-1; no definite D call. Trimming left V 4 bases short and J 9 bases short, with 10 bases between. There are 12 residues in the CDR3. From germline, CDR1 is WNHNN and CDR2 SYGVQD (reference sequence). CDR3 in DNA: TGCGCCAGCAGTGTCCCTAATTCTGAGCAGTTCTTC. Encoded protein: CASSVPNSEQFF.

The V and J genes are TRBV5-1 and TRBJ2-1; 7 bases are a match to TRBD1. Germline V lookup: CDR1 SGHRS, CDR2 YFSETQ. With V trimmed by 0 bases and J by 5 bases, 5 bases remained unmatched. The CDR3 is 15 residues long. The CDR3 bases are TGCGCCAGCAGCTTGGCGACGGGACAGCACAATGAGCAGTTCTTC. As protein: CASSLATGQHNEQFF.

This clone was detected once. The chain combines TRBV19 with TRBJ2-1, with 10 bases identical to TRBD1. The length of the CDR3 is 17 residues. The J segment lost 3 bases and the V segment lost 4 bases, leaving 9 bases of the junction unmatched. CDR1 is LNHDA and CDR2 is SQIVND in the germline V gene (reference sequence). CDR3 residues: CASSNAGTGAGYNEQFF. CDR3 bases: TGTGCCAGTAGTAACGCCGGGACAGGGGCGGGCTACAATGAGCAGTTCTTC.

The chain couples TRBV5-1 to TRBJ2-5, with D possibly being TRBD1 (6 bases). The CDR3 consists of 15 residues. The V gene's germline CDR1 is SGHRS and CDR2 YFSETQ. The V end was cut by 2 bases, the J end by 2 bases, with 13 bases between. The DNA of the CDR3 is TGCGCCAGCAGCTTCGGACAGCCGCCACAAGAGACCCAGTACTTC. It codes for CASSFGQPPQETQYF.

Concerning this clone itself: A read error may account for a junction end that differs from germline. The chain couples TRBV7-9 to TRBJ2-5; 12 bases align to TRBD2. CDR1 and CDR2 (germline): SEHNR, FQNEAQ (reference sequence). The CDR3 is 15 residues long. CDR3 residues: CASSLDRLAGGTTDF. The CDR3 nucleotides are TGTGCCAGCAGCTTAGATCGGCTAGCGGGAGGGACCACCGACTTC.

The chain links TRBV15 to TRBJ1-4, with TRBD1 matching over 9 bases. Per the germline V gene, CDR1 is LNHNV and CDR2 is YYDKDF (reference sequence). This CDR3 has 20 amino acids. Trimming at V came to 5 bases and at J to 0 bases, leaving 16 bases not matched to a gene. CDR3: CATSASRGGQGRTTNEKLFF. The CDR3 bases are TGTGCCACCAGCGCTTCCAGGGGTGGACAGGGGAGAACAACTAATGAAAAACTGTTTTTT.

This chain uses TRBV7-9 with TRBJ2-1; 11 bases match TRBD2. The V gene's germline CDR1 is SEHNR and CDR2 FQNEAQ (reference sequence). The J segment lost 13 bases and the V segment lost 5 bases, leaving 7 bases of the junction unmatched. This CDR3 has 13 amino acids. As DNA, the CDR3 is TGTGCCAGCAGCATATCGACTAGCGGGAACCAGTTCTTC. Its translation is CASSISTSGNQFF.

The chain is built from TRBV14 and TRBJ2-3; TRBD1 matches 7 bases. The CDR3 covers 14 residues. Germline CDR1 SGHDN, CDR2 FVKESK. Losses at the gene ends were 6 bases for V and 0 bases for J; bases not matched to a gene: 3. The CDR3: CASRRQGSTDTQYF. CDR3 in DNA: TGTGCCAGCAGGCGACAGGGTAGCACAGATACGCAGTATTTT.

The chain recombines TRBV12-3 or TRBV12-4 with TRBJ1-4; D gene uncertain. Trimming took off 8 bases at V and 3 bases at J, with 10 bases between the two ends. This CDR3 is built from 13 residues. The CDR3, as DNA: TGTGCCAGCGGTAGGAGTCCTAATGAAAAACTGTTTTTT. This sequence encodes CASGRSPNEKLFF.

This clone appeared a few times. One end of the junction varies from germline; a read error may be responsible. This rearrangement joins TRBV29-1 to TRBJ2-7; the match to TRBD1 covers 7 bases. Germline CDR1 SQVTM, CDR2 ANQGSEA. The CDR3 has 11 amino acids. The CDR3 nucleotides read TGCAGCGTTGAAATGTATGGACAGGAAGTCTTC. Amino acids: CSVEMYGQEVF.

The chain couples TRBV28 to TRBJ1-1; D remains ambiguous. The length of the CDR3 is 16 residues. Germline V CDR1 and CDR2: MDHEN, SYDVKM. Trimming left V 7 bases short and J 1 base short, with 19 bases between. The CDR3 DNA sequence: TGTGCCAGCACCGCCTCCCTCCCCAGGCCGAACACTGAAGCTTTCTTT. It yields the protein CASTASLPRPNTEAFF. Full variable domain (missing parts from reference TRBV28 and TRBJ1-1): DVKVTQSSRYLVKRTGEKVFLECVQDMDHENMFWYRQDPGLGLRLIYFSYDVKMKEKGDIPEGYSVSREKKERFSLILESASTNQTSMYLCASTASLPRPNTEAFFGQGTRLTVV.

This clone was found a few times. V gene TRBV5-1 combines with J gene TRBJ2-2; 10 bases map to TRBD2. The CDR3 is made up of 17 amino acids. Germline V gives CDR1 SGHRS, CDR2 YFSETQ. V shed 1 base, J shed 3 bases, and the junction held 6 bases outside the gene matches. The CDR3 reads CASSLFPSGSYTGELFF. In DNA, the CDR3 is TGCGCCAGCAGCTTGTTCCCTAGCGGGAGCTACACCGGGGAGCTGTTTTTT.